These 18 T cell receptor beta chains share one sample of origin, sequenced in a study of T cells after yellow fever vaccination. TCRdb redid the calling of the 5' RACE reads with MiXCR, one entry per CDR3 protein. Of roughly 150,000 distinct CDR3 sequences in the sample, 6% to 7.5% were seen once. The material sequenced was CD4+ T cells sorted from PBMCs, taken more than 4 days after the first yellow fever vaccination. The receptors were sampled from a man aged 18 to 35 who received the YFV17D yellow fever vaccine.

This clonotype appeared many times. The chain joins TRBV5-1 to TRBJ2-3; D uncertain. Per the germline V gene, CDR1 is SGHRS and CDR2 is YFSETQ. The CDR3 is 14 amino acids. The ends were cut back, 2 bases at V and 3 bases at J, with 10 bases in the middle. As DNA, the CDR3 is TGCGCCAGCAGCTTTGAAGAAGCGACAGATACGCAGTATTTT. It yields the protein CASSFEEATDTQYF.

This clonotype was picked up a small number of times. The CDR3 DNA reads TGTGCCAGCAGCGTAGGGACCGACTATGGCTACACCTTC. Translation: CASSVGTDYGYTF. This chain connects TRBV9 to TRBJ1-2; D unresolved. This CDR3 is built from 13 residues. The V end was cut by 0 bases, the J end by 3 bases, with 6 bases between. CDR1 SGDLS and CDR2 YYNGEE come from the germline V gene.

This clonotype appeared many times. The J gene is TRBJ1-1, the V gene TRBV15; D may be TRBD1 (5 bases). The V end lost 1 base, the J end lost 5 bases, and 8 bases lay between the germline ends. CDR3 length equals 13 residues. CDR1 and CDR2 from the germline V gene are LNHNV and YYDKDF (reference sequence). The CDR3 here is CATSRVQGTEAFF. The CDR3 DNA follows: TGTGCCACCAGCAGAGTCCAGGGAACTGAAGCTTTCTTT.

This clonotype was counted many times. This CDR3 reads CASINRDRGQETQYF. CDR3 bases: TGTGCCAGCATAAACCGGGACAGGGGTCAAGAGACCCAGTACTTC. The V gene is TRBV2, the J gene TRBJ2-5; 10 bases are shared with TRBD1. The CDR3 contains 15 residues. Germline assignment: CDR1 SNHLY and CDR2 FYNNEI. After removal of 7 bases from V and 2 bases from J, the junction contained 7 bases not matched to a gene. Using reference TRBV2 and TRBJ2-5 for the parts outside the CDR3, the full variable domain is EPEVTQTPSHQVTQMGQEVILRCVPISNHLYFYWYRQILGQKVEFLVSFYNNEISEKSEIFDDQFSVERPDGSNFTLKIRSTKLEDSAMYFCASINRDRGQETQYFGPGTRLLVL.

This clonotype was picked up a small number of times. The chain links TRBV5-1 to TRBJ2-1, with D possibly matching TRBD1 (5 bases). Germline V gene sequence: CDR1 SGHRS, CDR2 YFSETQ. V lost 0 bases, J lost 10 bases, and 5 bases lay in between. The CDR3 contains 11 residues. Written as DNA, the CDR3 is TGCGCCAGCAGCTTGGACAGGGAGCAGTTCTTC. It encodes CASSLDREQFF.

V gene TRBV5-4 combines with J gene TRBJ1-1, with D maybe TRBD1 (6 bases). Germline CDR1 SGHNT, CDR2 YYREEE (reference sequence). Deletions cut 5 bases from V and 6 bases from J, with 11 bases between. The CDR3 has 12 residues. The CDR3 is CASRGGQAEAFF. The DNA for the CDR3 is TGTGCCAGCAGAGGGGGTCAAGCTGAAGCTTTCTTT.

This clonotype was counted ten times or more. The gene calls are TRBV6-5 and TRBJ2-3; the match to TRBD2 covers 9 bases. Germline V gene lookup returns CDR1 MNHEY and CDR2 SVGAGI. This CDR3 contains 14 residues. V was clipped by 11 bases and J by 2 bases; unmatched bases: 8. The CDR3 is CAAFGGGATDTQYF. The CDR3 DNA reads TGTGCCGCGTTCGGCGGGGGGGCCACAGATACGCAGTATTTT.

In its sample, this clonotype was seen once. Its ends do not fully match the called genes, so a read error is possible. This chain uses TRBV2 with TRBJ1-5; a possible D gene is TRBD1 (6 bases). The CDR3 extends over 15 amino acids. Germline V lookup: CDR1 SNHLY, CDR2 FYNNEI. The CDR3 DNA reads as TGTACCAGCTCCTCACAGGGTTTTAGCAATCAGCCCCAGCATTTT. Its translation is CTSSSQGFSNQPQHF.

Many counts were recorded for this clonotype. V usage is TRBV5-1 and J usage is TRBJ1-6, with TRBD1 matching over 10 bases. Looked up from germline, CDR1 is SGHRS and CDR2 is YFSETQ. The CDR3 is 15 amino acids. After removal of 4 bases from V and 9 bases from J, the junction contained 7 bases not matched to a gene. CDR3 sequence: CASSPDRGEGSPLHF. CDR3 nucleotide sequence: TGCGCCAGCAGCCCGGACAGGGGGGAAGGTTCACCCCTCCACTTT.

This clonotype has a count of ten or more. The chain carries TRBV18 and TRBJ2-7, with 8 bases identical to TRBD1. Germline V gene data show CDR1 as KGHSH and CDR2 as LQKENI. Unmatched junction bases numbered 9, after V lost 5 bases and J lost 6 bases. CDR3 length: 14 amino acids. For the CDR3, the DNA is TGTGCCAGCTCATTATCACAGGGGGTCGGCGAGCAGTACGTC. Its protein is CASSLSQGVGEQYV.

This clonotype came up many times. V and J are TRBV11-3 and TRBJ2-1; 7 bases align to TRBD2. Losses at the gene ends were 1 base for V and 2 bases for J; bases not matched to a gene: 5. CDR1 is SGHNT, CDR2 YENEEA, per germline. The CDR3 runs to 16 residues. Here the CDR3 DNA reads TGTGCCAGCAGCTTAGGAGATAGCGGGCCCTACAATGAGCAGTTCTTC. Translated, it gives CASSLGDSGPYNEQFF.

There are many counts of this clonotype. V gene TRBV15 combines with J gene TRBJ1-4; D not certain. The CDR3 runs 14 residues. CDR1 LNHNV and CDR2 YYDKDF come from the germline V gene (reference sequence). V was cut by 1 base and J by 8 bases, with 11 bases left in between. For the CDR3, the DNA is TGTGCCACCAGCAGAGGGGCCGGCAGGGAAAAACTGTTTTTT. Its translation: CATSRGAGREKLFF.

DNA of the CDR3: TGTGCCAGCAGCCCCAGGACGGATAGCAATCAGCCCCAGCATTTT. Its protein is CASSPRTDSNQPQHF. This chain connects TRBV7-3 to TRBJ1-5, with D uncertain. The CDR3 contains 15 residues. With 5 bases removed from V and 0 bases from J, the gap between germline ends came to 11 bases. The germline V gene encodes CDR1 SGHTA and CDR2 FQGTGA.

The chain recombines TRBV12-3 or TRBV12-4 with TRBJ2-2; D not certain. Trimming shortened V by 2 bases and J by 3 bases, and 4 bases separated the two germline ends. The CDR3 extends over 13 amino acids. The CDR3 nucleotides read TGTGCCAGCAGTTTATGGGACACCGGGGAGCTGTTTTTT. Translation gives CASSLWDTGELFF.

This clonotype was counted between two and nine times. The chain has TRBV7-2 and TRBJ2-2; 10 nucleotides agree with TRBD2. The CDR3 is 21 residues long. V dropped 2 bases and J dropped 1; count of bases not matched to a gene: 16. The V gene's germline CDR1 is SGHTA and CDR2 FQGNSA. The CDR3 protein is CASSLLKRGGLRRVNTGELFF. In DNA form, the CDR3 reads TGTGCCAGCAGCTTATTAAAGCGGGGGGGCCTTCGGAGGGTGAACACCGGGGAGCTGTTTTTT.

This clonotype was recorded many times. The rearrangement links TRBV4-1 to TRBJ2-2; TRBD2 matches 8 bases. This CDR3 spans 17 amino acids. Losses at the gene ends were 0 bases for V and 6 bases for J; bases not matched to a gene: 9. Looked up from germline, CDR1 is MGHRA and CDR2 is YSYEKL. The CDR3 DNA follows: TGCGCCAGCAGCCAAGATTCACTAGCGGTGGAGGCCGGGGAGCTGTTTTTT. This codes for CASSQDSLAVEAGELFF.

There are a few counts of this clonotype. This chain connects TRBV7-2 to TRBJ2-7; D possibly corresponds to TRBD1 (6 bases). The CDR3 runs 14 residues. Trimming took 5 bases from V and 5 from J, leaving 16 bases between them. Germline CDR1 is SGHTA and CDR2 is FQGNSA. CDR3 loop: CASSPQWDIHEQYF. CDR3 DNA sequence: TGTGCCAGCAGCCCCCAGTGGGACATTCACGAGCAGTACTTC.

This clonotype appeared many times. This chain connects TRBV10-2 to TRBJ1-1, with 8 bases that match TRBD1. V was clipped by 4 bases and J by 3 bases; unmatched bases: 4. In germline, CDR1 is WSHSY, CDR2 SAAADI. The CDR3 consists of 14 residues. The CDR3 spells CASSGQGADTEAFF. The CDR3 bases are TGCGCCAGCAGTGGGCAGGGGGCAGACACTGAAGCTTTCTTT.